The sequence of this T cell receptor (beta chain) was determined in a study of T-cell memory formation after mild COVID-19. Study-level information: Clustering of TCRs was largely donor specific.

Many counts were recorded for this clonotype. What it recognizes is unknown. Findings of the study overall: Certain responding clones were present in pre-infection memory, suggesting participation of cross-reactive memory. Contracting clones localized mainly to CM and EM when CD4+ and mainly to EMRA when CD8+.

The TCR alpha and TCR beta cDNA libraries, bearing sample barcodes and UMIs, were generated by 5'RACE using constant-segment primers. TCRdb processed the 5' RACE reads anew with MiXCR; each CDR3 protein has one entry. The data contain some 13,000 distinct CDR3 sequences, 12% of them singletons. This CDR3 is built from 11 residues. V was shortened by 4 bases and J by 8 bases, with 7 bases between the two germline ends. Germline CDR1 reads SGHNT; CDR2 reads YYREEE (reference sequence). This chain connects TRBV5-4 to TRBJ2-1, with D possibly TRBD1 on 6 matching bases. This receptor was obtained from an adult woman who had mild COVID-19 (a few samples of this study predate the infection). Cell type and time point are not known. The sample taken for sequencing was PBMCs or a T cell subset sorted from them (not recorded which). The CDR3 bases are TGTGCCAGCAGCAGACAGGATGAGCAGTTCTTC. This gives the protein CASSRQDEQFF.